The 27 T cell receptor beta chains presented below share a single source sample, sequenced in a study of a mutant IDH1 vaccine in newly diagnosed glioma. The table came from immunoSEQ multiplex PCR; TCRdb's copy has only in-frame clones and leaves some out. The repertoire holds around 60,000 clones, with approximately 91% as singletons. Noted time point: baseline, week 1 (first vaccination visit). The treatment is: pre-vaccination baseline after standard-of-care therapy. Source: PBMCs, taken from a glioma patient treated with radiotherapy, temozolomide or both. Source of these receptors: a man over 45 with glioma.

The chain employs TRBV5-1 and TRBJ2-2, with D unresolved. This CDR3 region has 12 residues. V was pared by 4 bases and J by 10 bases, with 11 bases between. From germline, CDR1 is SGHRS and CDR2 YFSETQ. The CDR3 nucleotides read TGCGCCAGCAGCCTTCTCACGGAGGAGCTGTTTTTT. Protein sequence: CASSLLTEELFF.

This clone was detected once. The J gene is TRBJ2-3, the V gene TRBV5-1, with TRBD1 matching 8 bases. Germline CDR1 SGHRS, CDR2 YFSETQ. This CDR3 spans 17 amino acids. Trimming cost V 1 base and J 3 bases; bases outside gene matches: 10. For the CDR3, the DNA is TGCGCCAGCAGCTTGAAACCGACAGGGGTATCGACAGATACGCAGTATTTT. It is translated as CASSLKPTGVSTDTQYF.

The rearrangement links TRBV10-2 to TRBJ1-2, with a possible D match to TRBD1 (5 bases). Trimming pared 2 bases from V and 0 bases from J, leaving 7 bases between. The CDR3 loop spans 14 amino acids. CDR1 WSHSY and CDR2 SAAADI come from the germline V gene. Written as DNA, the CDR3 is TGCGCCAGCAGTGAGGCCAGGGCTAACTATGGCTACACCTTC. Protein sequence: CASSEARANYGYTF.

This clone occurred a few times. The chain joins TRBV29-1 to TRBJ2-1, with TRBD2 matching 14 bases. Germline V CDR1 and CDR2: SQVTM, ANQGSEA. The length of the CDR3 is 20 residues. The ends lost 4 bases at V and 1 base at J; junction bases unmatched: 15. CDR3 sequence (DNA): TGCAGCGTTGTGGGGGTAGGGACTAGCGGGAGCCGCTGGTCCTACAATGAGCAGTTCTTC. It is translated as CSVVGVGTSGSRWSYNEQFF.

The rearrangement joins TRBV6-6 to TRBJ2-7; 7 nucleotides align to TRBD2. V shed 6 bases and J 4 bases; nucleotides not matched to a gene: 12. This CDR3 is 15 amino acids long. The germline gives CDR1 MNHNY, CDR2 SVGAGI (reference sequence). The CDR3 region is CASRIGVAGFYEQYF. Here the CDR3 DNA reads TGTGCCAGCAGGATTGGGGTAGCGGGTTTTTACGAGCAGTACTTC.

The chain joins TRBV5-1 to TRBJ2-5; 9 bases match TRBD1. Unmatched junction bases numbered 7, after V lost 0 bases and J lost 4 bases. This CDR3 is built from 16 residues. Per the germline V gene, CDR1 is SGHRS and CDR2 is YFSETQ. The CDR3 DNA follows: TGCGCCAGCAGCTTGGTTGCCGGGACAGGGTCAGAGACCCAGTACTTC. It yields the protein CASSLVAGTGSETQYF.

This clone is a singleton in its sample. The chain uses TRBV28 and TRBJ2-7; 8 bases agree with TRBD2. J lost 3 bases, V lost 2 bases, and 9 bases had no gene match. The length of the CDR3 is 16 residues. Germline V gene sequence: CDR1 MDHEN, CDR2 SYDVKM. Here the CDR3 DNA reads TGTGCCAGCAGTTTAAGGGGAGCGGGAGCTCTCTACGAGCAGTACTTC. This sequence encodes CASSLRGAGALYEQYF.

V is TRBV10-1 and J is TRBJ2-5; weak D call: TRBD2 (5 bases). This CDR3 has 13 amino acids. CDR1 and CDR2 (germline): WNHNN, SYGVQD (reference sequence). V lost 8 bases and J 6 bases, leaving 16 bases between the germline ends. CDR3 protein: CASPTRGAKTQYF. For the CDR3, the DNA is TGCGCCAGCCCTACCCGGGGAGCGAAGACCCAGTACTTC.

V and J are TRBV20-1 and TRBJ2-4; unclear D gene. V was pared by 6 bases and J by 2 bases, with 2 bases between. Germline V gene data show CDR1 as DFQATT and CDR2 as SNEGSKA (reference sequence). This CDR3 is 10 amino acids long. The CDR3 here is CSAPKNIQYF. The CDR3, as DNA: TGCAGTGCCCCCAAAAACATTCAGTACTTC.

The CDR3 region is CASSVTETSGYNEQFF. The CDR3 DNA reads as TGTGCCAGCAGCGTCACCGAGACTAGCGGTTACAATGAGCAGTTCTTC. The chain employs TRBV9 and TRBJ2-1; TRBD2 aligns across 9 bases. V was pared by 2 bases and J by 4 bases, with 7 bases of the junction left unmatched. This CDR3 comprises 16 residues. Looked up from germline, CDR1 is SGDLS and CDR2 is YYNGEE.

This clone was seen a single time. The chain joins TRBV5-1 to TRBJ2-1; D may correspond to TRBD1 or TRBD2 (5 bases each). The CDR3 sequence is 14 residues long. Germline CDR1 is SGHRS and CDR2 is YFSETQ. Trimming left V 1 base short and J 7 bases short, with 12 bases between. CDR3 bases: TGCGCCAGCAGCTTGTCACCAGGGAGTAATGAGCAGTTCTTC. Amino acid sequence: CASSLSPGSNEQFF.

This clone was seen once. V is TRBV28 and J is TRBJ1-1; 7 bases match TRBD1. CDR1 and CDR2 (germline): MDHEN, SYDVKM. The trim removed 3 bases at V and 5 bases at J, leaving 9 bases unmatched. This CDR3 spans 15 amino acids. The CDR3 DNA reads as TGTGCCAGCAGTTTTTTACAGGGGAGAGGTACTGAAGCTTTCTTT. Amino acids: CASSFLQGRGTEAFF.

The CDR3 DNA reads TGTGCCAGCAGCACGGGACTTCAATACGAGCAGTACTTC. Translated, it gives CASSTGLQYEQYF. The J gene is TRBJ2-7, the V gene TRBV11-2; tentatively, D is TRBD2 (6 bases). Germline loops: CDR1 SGHAT, CDR2 FQNNGV. This CDR3 has 13 residues. V was pared by 5 bases and J by 4 bases, with 12 bases between.

The rearrangement uses TRBV5-1 and TRBJ2-1; D is perhaps TRBD1 (5 bases). Trimming pared 0 bases from V and 7 bases from J, leaving 17 bases between. Germline-derived CDR1 and CDR2 are SGHRS and YFSETQ. The CDR3 covers 16 residues. The chain's CDR3 is CASSLDPGATPNEQFF. As DNA, the CDR3 is TGCGCCAGCAGCTTGGATCCTGGGGCCACGCCAAATGAGCAGTTCTTC.

V gene TRBV9 combines with J gene TRBJ2-7; possibly TRBD1 or TRBD2 for D (5 bases each). Germline CDR1 and CDR2: SGDLS and YYNGEE. V was clipped by 0 bases and J by 0 bases, with 10 bases between them. The CDR3 covers 15 residues. The CDR3 region is CASSVGGTASYEQYF. Here the CDR3 DNA reads TGTGCCAGCAGCGTAGGTGGGACCGCCTCCTACGAGCAGTACTTC.

This clone was picked up one time. The genes are TRBV19 and TRBJ2-7; the match to TRBD1 covers 7 bases. Germline V gene data show CDR1 as LNHDA and CDR2 as SQIVND (reference sequence). The CDR3 length is 20 residues. The V and J ends lost 9 bases and 0 bases, in that order; junction bases with no gene match: 26. CDR3 sequence (DNA): TGTGCCAGCCCCAAGTGGGGCAAACAGGGGTCCGCTGGATGCTCCTACGAGCAGTACTTC. Protein: CASPKWGKQGSAGCSYEQYF.

The rearrangement uses TRBV19 and TRBJ2-7; TRBD2 matches at 7 bases. The CDR3 totals 14 residues. J was trimmed by 3 bases and V by 5 bases; bases with no gene match: 7. The germline V gene encodes CDR1 LNHDA and CDR2 SQIVND (reference sequence). CDR3 amino acids: CASSPRGRGYEQYF. Here the CDR3 DNA reads TGTGCCAGTAGTCCACGCGGGAGAGGCTACGAGCAGTACTTC.

The chain combines TRBV6-1 with TRBJ2-3; 13 bases are shared with TRBD2. V gave up 4 bases and J gave up 6 bases; unmatched junction bases: 10. This CDR3 comprises 17 residues. In germline, CDR1 is MNHNS, CDR2 SASEGT. In DNA form, the CDR3 reads TGTGCCAGCAGTGCTTTGACTAGCGGGGGGCGTGGGGATACGCAGTATTTT. Protein sequence: CASSALTSGGRGDTQYF.

The V gene is TRBV6-6, the J gene TRBJ1-4, with D possibly matching TRBD1 (5 bases). Trimming left V 5 bases short and J 4 bases short, with 14 bases between. The CDR3 spans 15 residues. The germline V gene has CDR1 MNHNY and CDR2 SVGAGI (reference sequence). The CDR3 region has the DNA TGTGCCAGCAGTACCAATGGGGGGGATAATGAAAAACTGTTTTTT. Residues: CASSTNGGDNEKLFF.

The chain couples TRBV18 to TRBJ2-5; 9 bases fit TRBD1. Germline V gene sequence: CDR1 KGHSH, CDR2 LQKENI. The junction had 8 bases not matched to a gene; V was cut back by 8 bases and J by 4 bases. The CDR3 has 14 residues. CDR3 coding DNA: TGTGCCAGCAAAAAAGGGACAGGGAGAGAGACCCAGTACTTC. Residues: CASKKGTGRETQYF.

The chain links TRBV5-4 to TRBJ2-7, with 12 bases fitting TRBD2. The CDR3 sequence is 17 residues long. The junction had 9 bases not matched to a gene; V was cut back by 3 bases and J by 2 bases. CDR1 is SGHNT and CDR2 is YYREEE in the germline V gene (reference sequence). As DNA, the CDR3 is TGTGCCAGCAGCTCGACTAGCGGGAGTCTTTTCCCCTACGAGCAGTACTTC. As protein: CASSSTSGSLFPYEQYF. Based on the CDR3 plus reference TRBV5-4 and TRBJ2-7, the full variable domain is ETGVTQSPTHLIKTRGQQVTLRCSSQSGHNTVSWYQQALGQGPQFIFQYYREEENGRGNFPPRFSGLQFPNYSSELNVNALELDDSALYLCASSSTSGSLFPYEQYFGPGTRLTVT.

This clone was seen a handful of times. The J gene is TRBJ1-6, the V gene TRBV7-2; a possible D gene is TRBD1 (5 bases). CDR1 is SGHTA and CDR2 is FQGNSA in the germline V gene. The V and J ends lost 4 bases and 8 bases respectively, with 21 bases between them. The CDR3 loop spans 17 amino acids. The CDR3 here is CASSSGQIFTRDSPLHF. CDR3 DNA sequence: TGTGCCAGCAGCTCAGGACAAATATTCACCAGAGATTCACCCCTCCACTTT.

In this sample, this clone turned up once. The V call is TRBV7-8, the J call TRBJ1-1; D is possibly TRBD1 (6 bases). The CDR3 runs to 14 residues. The V end was cut by 5 bases, the J end by 0 bases, with 10 bases between. Germline loops: CDR1 SGHVS, CDR2 FQNEAQ. In DNA form, the CDR3 reads TGTGCCAGCAGCAGGGGGTGGTTGAACACTGAAGCTTTCTTT. Translation: CASSRGWLNTEAFF.

The chain recombines TRBV28 with TRBJ1-2; D is undetermined. Germline V gene sequence: CDR1 MDHEN, CDR2 SYDVKM. Deletions cut 7 bases from V and 4 bases from J, with 22 bases between. The CDR3 has 16 residues. The DNA for the CDR3 is TGTGCCAGCATATCTCCAGGACTCGGGAGATTCTATGGCTACACCTTC. It specifies CASISPGLGRFYGYTF.

The chain has TRBV4-3 and TRBJ2-6; no clear D. Trimming stripped 1 base from V and 2 bases from J, with 12 bases between. Germline-derived CDR1 and CDR2 are LGHNA and YSLEER. The CDR3 contains 17 residues. The CDR3 here is CASSQALERPGANVLTF. In nucleotides, the CDR3 is TGCGCCAGCAGCCAAGCCCTCGAGCGACCTGGGGCCAACGTCCTGACTTTC.

This clone showed up just once. CDR3 nucleotide sequence: TGTGCCAGCAGCCTGACAGGGACCGAGCAGTACTTC. This sequence encodes CASSLTGTEQYF. The J gene is TRBJ2-7, the V gene TRBV4-2, with TRBD1 matching over 7 bases. The J segment lost 6 bases and the V segment lost 4 bases, leaving 3 bases of the junction unmatched. Germline V CDR1 and CDR2: LGHNA, YNFKEQ. This CDR3 is 12 amino acids long.

As DNA, the CDR3 is TGTGCCAGCAGCTCCCAGGGGGGAGGAGAGACCCAGTACTTC. Protein product: CASSSQGGGETQYF. The chain employs TRBV13 and TRBJ2-5; D may be TRBD1 (7 bases). This CDR3 contains 14 residues. V lost 4 bases and J lost 4, with 13 bases in between. Germline CDR1 PRHDT, CDR2 FYEKMQ (reference sequence).